This T cell receptor beta chain was sequenced for a study of control samples from healthy donors and cancer patients (dated by TCRdb to 2019 to 2021). Comment on this clone: Its specific antigen is unknown. Qualities for individual bases were not recorded, and no much larger clone is one base off.

Taken from the germline V gene, the CDR1 and CDR2 loops are MDHEN and SYDVKM. V is shortened by 8 bases, J by 1 base, and the region joining them spans 8 bases. Taken from cysteine to phenylalanine, the CDR3 has 13 residues. Left in the record is the CDR3 DNA by itself, 39 bases read in frame from the first base. The library was prepared using the immunoSEQ multiplex PCR assay. Drawn from immuneACCESS, this table holds only the in-frame rearrangements with V and J called that TCRdb kept. Clones are partly lost; checked studies trace under half to an unresolved V gene and leave the rest unexplained. The sample includes about 150,000 clones, with over 85% observed a single time. Of the sample, about 5% is held by the ten largest clones.

The sequence joins TRBV28 to TRBJ2-2; 5 matching bases give a weak D call of TRBD1. The specimen sequenced was blood. This clonotype originated in a man aged 35 to 55 in good health. In nucleotides, the sequence is TGTGCCAGCGGACAAAGGAACACCGGGGAGCTGTTTTTT. The encoded protein is CASGQRNTGELFF. The full variable domain, completed from the reference TRBV28 and TRBJ2-2 proteins outside the CDR3, reads DVKVTQSSRYLVKRTGEKVFLECVQDMDHENMFWYRQDPGLGLRLIYFSYDVKMKEKGDIPEGYSVSREKKERFSLILESASTNQTSMYLCASGQRNTGELFFGEGSRLTVL.